One sample yielded the 27 T cell receptor beta chains listed below, sequenced in a study of beta chain features in type 1 diabetes (dated 2018 in TCRdb). Library creation used the immunoSEQ multiplex PCR assay. All of the isolated RNA was reverse transcribed with the High Capacity cDNA Reverse Transcription Kit, so expressed TCRB transcripts were sequenced. TCRdb's version of the immuneACCESS table is confined to in-frame rearrangements and falls short of the full clone set. An unresolved V gene accounts for under half of the shortfall where checked; the remainder is of unknown origin. The sample includes 120,000 to 150,000 clones, with 8.5% to 12% observed a single time. The ten top clones hold 1.3% of the sample. Sequenced: naive CD4+ T cells from blood. The cell subset or site label, as the study defines it: true naive CD4+ T cells. These receptors were obtained from a man younger than 30 in good health.

The genes are TRBV7-6 and TRBJ2-1; D perhaps matches TRBD1 (5 bases). This CDR3 has 15 residues. V was shortened by 5 bases and J by 3 bases, with 14 bases between the two germline ends. CDR1 is SGHVS, CDR2 FNYEAQ, per germline. The CDR3 coding sequence is TGTGCCAGCAGCCCCGATTGGCAGGGCTACAATGAGCAGTTCTTC. Its translation is CASSPDWQGYNEQFF. The whole variable domain, remainder taken from reference TRBV7-6 and TRBJ2-1, is GAGVSQSPRYKVTKRGQDVALRCDPISGHVSLYWYRQALGQGPEFLTYFNYEAQQDKSGLPNDRFSAERPEGSISTLTIQRTEQRDSAMYRCASSPDWQGYNEQFFGPGTRLTVL.

The rearrangement joins TRBV5-1 to TRBJ2-4, with 8 nucleotides matching TRBD1. Germline V gene sequence: CDR1 SGHRS, CDR2 YFSETQ. The CDR3 has 15 amino acids. V was clipped by 4 bases and J by 3 bases; unmatched bases: 6. The DNA for the CDR3 is TGCGCCAGCAGCCCAGGGGGCGCGGACAAAAACATTCAGTACTTC. This sequence encodes CASSPGGADKNIQYF.

The chain uses TRBV7-8 and TRBJ2-7; 8 bases agree with TRBD1. The CDR3 has 14 amino acids. Germline lookup yields CDR1 SGHVS and CDR2 FQNEAQ. After removal of 3 bases from V and 3 bases from J, the junction contained 4 bases not matched to a gene. CDR3 protein: CASSFRDRSYEQYF. As DNA, the CDR3 is TGTGCCAGCAGCTTCCGGGACAGGAGCTACGAGCAGTACTTC.

The V call is TRBV4-1, the J call TRBJ2-5; TRBD1 matches 8 bases. This CDR3 has 14 residues. Germline V gene lookup returns CDR1 MGHRA and CDR2 YSYEKL. V trimming: 4 bases; J trimming: 5 bases; junction bases outside the gene matches: 6. The DNA of the CDR3 is TGCGCCAGCAGCCTCCAGGGGGCGGGGGAGACCCAGTACTTC. Translation gives CASSLQGAGETQYF.

The gene calls are TRBV7-7 and TRBJ1-2, with 8 bases matching TRBD1. Germline V lookup: CDR1 SSHAT, CDR2 FNYEAQ (reference sequence). The V gene end was trimmed by 6 bases and the J gene end by 7 bases; junction bases not matched to a gene: 10. This CDR3 comprises 14 residues. The CDR3 DNA sequence: TGTGCCAGCAGATCGACAGGGGTATGGTGTGGCTACACCTTC. It translates to CASRSTGVWCGYTF. The full variable domain, completed using reference TRBV7-7 and TRBJ1-2, is GAGVSQSPRYKVTKRGQDVTLRCDPISSHATLYWYQQALGQGPEFLTYFNYEAQPDKSGLPSDRFSAERPEGSISTLTIQRTEQRDSAMYRCASRSTGVWCGYTFGSGTRLTVV.

The rearrangement joins TRBV5-1 to TRBJ1-1; D is undetermined. This CDR3 region has 12 residues. V lost 2 bases and J 7 bases, leaving 9 bases between the germline ends. Germline V gene data show CDR1 as SGHRS and CDR2 as YFSETQ. This CDR3 is CASSLDNREAFF. Here the CDR3 DNA reads TGCGCCAGCAGCTTAGACAACCGTGAAGCTTTCTTT.

This clone turned up a few times. J is TRBJ2-1 and V is TRBV4-1, with unresolved D. The CDR3 sequence is 16 residues long. The germline V gene encodes CDR1 MGHRA and CDR2 YSYEKL. Between the trimmed V and J ends, which lost 3 bases and 0 bases, there was a span of 12 bases. This chain's CDR3 is CASSQPTASSYNEQFF. The CDR3 DNA follows: TGCGCCAGCAGCCAGCCGACTGCGAGCTCCTACAATGAGCAGTTCTTC.

A few counts support this clone. V is TRBV2 and J is TRBJ2-5, with a possible D match to TRBD1 (5 bases). Looked up from germline, CDR1 is SNHLY and CDR2 is FYNNEI. This CDR3 spans 13 amino acids. The V and J ends lost 1 base and 4 bases respectively, with 7 bases between them. For the CDR3, the DNA is TGTGCCAGCAGTGAAGGACAGCCAGAGACCCAGTACTTC. It encodes CASSEGQPETQYF.

The gene calls are TRBV19 and TRBJ1-2, with D perhaps matching TRBD1 (5 bases). This CDR3 comprises 15 residues. Trimming stripped 4 bases from V and 5 bases from J, with 17 bases between. CDR1 is LNHDA, CDR2 SQIVND, per germline (reference sequence). The CDR3 is CASSSVRAAIYGYTF. CDR3 bases: TGTGCCAGTAGTAGTGTCAGGGCAGCTATTTATGGCTACACCTTC. The whole variable domain, remainder taken from reference TRBV19 and TRBJ1-2, is DGGITQSPKYLFRKEGQNVTLSCEQNLNHDAMYWYRQDPGQGLRLIYYSQIVNDFQKGDIAEGYSVSREKKESFPLTVTSAQKNPTAFYLCASSSVRAAIYGYTFGSGTRLTVV.

The V call is TRBV6-5, the J call TRBJ2-7, with a tentative D call TRBD2 (6 bases). Trimming removed 0 bases from V and 1 base from J, with 10 bases in between. The CDR3 is made up of 15 amino acids. The germline V gene encodes CDR1 MNHEY and CDR2 SVGAGI. CDR3 coding DNA: TGTGCCAGCAGTTACTCGGGCGGGGAATCCTACGAGCAGTACTTC. Residues: CASSYSGGESYEQYF.

The V gene is TRBV19, the J gene TRBJ1-4; D is unresolved. The CDR3 has 16 residues. Trimming left V 3 bases short and J 6 bases short, with 17 bases between. The germline V gene has CDR1 LNHDA and CDR2 SQIVND (reference sequence). This CDR3 reads CASSIWRPSDYEKLFF. The CDR3 DNA follows: TGTGCCAGTAGTATTTGGCGGCCGTCGGACTATGAAAAACTGTTTTTT.

The CDR3 sequence: CASSPRGVSNTGELFF. CDR3 coding DNA: TGTGCCAGCAGCCCCCGAGGAGTATCGAACACCGGGGAGCTGTTTTTT. The genes are TRBV7-2 and TRBJ2-2; unclear D gene. The CDR3 is 16 residues long. Germline V gene sequence: CDR1 SGHTA, CDR2 FQGNSA. Trimming shortened V by 5 bases and J by 0 bases, and 13 bases separated the two germline ends.

The table lists this clone with a few counts. The gene calls are TRBV7-9 and TRBJ2-3; TRBD2 might be the D (6 bases). Trimming left V 6 bases short and J 0 bases short, with 13 bases between. This CDR3 comprises 15 residues. From germline, CDR1 is SEHNR and CDR2 FQNEAQ (reference sequence). The CDR3 protein is CASRDPGTSTDTQYF. The CDR3 DNA follows: TGTGCCAGCAGAGACCCCGGGACTAGCACAGATACGCAGTATTTT.

This clone was counted only a few times. The chain links TRBV7-9 to TRBJ2-1; a possible D gene is TRBD2 (5 bases). The CDR3 is 15 amino acids. V lost 5 bases, J lost 2 bases, and 13 bases lay in between. CDR1 SEHNR and CDR2 FQNEAQ come from the germline V gene (reference sequence). Here the CDR3 reads CASSPGLSTYNEQFF. The CDR3, as DNA: TGTGCCAGCAGCCCCGGACTTTCCACCTACAATGAGCAGTTCTTC.

This clone has just a few counts. CDR3 sequence (DNA): TGTGCCAGCAGACCACCGGCCGGGACAGGGACCTACGAGCAGTACTTC. This gives the protein CASRPPAGTGTYEQYF. The chain joins TRBV2 to TRBJ2-7; TRBD1 matches at 9 bases. This CDR3 spans 16 amino acids. Germline V gives CDR1 SNHLY, CDR2 FYNNEI. Germline trimming cut 6 bases from V and 2 bases from J; bases unmatched to any gene: 11.

CDR3 sequence: CASSTTGNLLLYEQYF. CDR3 bases: TGCGCCAGCAGCACGACCGGGAACTTATTACTCTACGAGCAGTACTTC. The chain carries TRBV5-1 and TRBJ2-7; perhaps TRBD2 as D (5 bases). V was pared by 4 bases and J by 3 bases, with 20 bases between. CDR1 and CDR2 from the germline V gene are SGHRS and YFSETQ. This CDR3 has 16 amino acids.

The rearrangement uses TRBV7-8 and TRBJ2-1, with D hard to call. V lost 1 base to trimming and J lost 6 bases, with 16 bases between them. Germline assignment: CDR1 SGHVS and CDR2 FQNEAQ. CDR3 length: 16 amino acids. The CDR3 loop is CASSLERSPFRNEQFF. The CDR3, as DNA: TGTGCCAGCAGCTTAGAGAGGAGCCCGTTCCGCAATGAGCAGTTCTTC.

The gene calls are TRBV11-2 and TRBJ2-7; TRBD1 matches 7 bases. CDR1 is SGHAT and CDR2 is FQNNGV in the germline V gene. The V and J ends lost 6 bases and 4 bases, in that order; junction bases with no gene match: 12. The CDR3 covers 15 residues. The CDR3 DNA is TGTGCCAGCAGGAATCTGGTAGGGGGCTCGTACGAGCAGTACTTC. As protein: CASRNLVGGSYEQYF.

The chain recombines TRBV11-2 with TRBJ1-1; D uncertain. Trimming pared 5 bases from V and 3 bases from J, leaving 10 bases between. This CDR3 spans 13 amino acids. From germline, CDR1 is SGHAT and CDR2 FQNNGV. The CDR3 here is CASSLTVDTEAFF. In DNA, the CDR3 is TGTGCCAGCAGCCTAACTGTGGACACTGAAGCTTTCTTT.

This clone was seen a few times. The J gene is TRBJ2-5, the V gene TRBV7-2; D perhaps matches TRBD2 (5 bases). TRBJ2-7 explains the end of the DNA better; the J call may be wrong. Germline loops: CDR1 SGHTA, CDR2 FQGNSA. The CDR3 contains 12 residues. Written as DNA, the CDR3 is TGTGCCAGCAGCTTCGCGGGCTACGAGCAGTACTTC. This codes for CASSFAGYEQYF.

This chain links TRBV5-4 with TRBJ2-6; TRBD1 agrees at 7 bases. CDR3 length: 17 amino acids. CDR1 and CDR2 from the germline V gene are SGHNT and YYREEE (reference sequence). J was trimmed by 1 base and V by 6 bases; bases with no gene match: 10. In DNA, the CDR3 is TGTGCCAGCACCCCACAGGGGAGTCGGTCTGGGGCCAACGTCCTGACTTTC. Its protein is CASTPQGSRSGANVLTF.

The V and J genes are TRBV7-2 and TRBJ1-2; no definite D call. CDR3 size: 15 residues. Per the germline V gene, CDR1 is SGHTA and CDR2 is FQGNSA. Trimming stripped 5 bases from V and 0 bases from J, with 13 bases between. Here the CDR3 reads CASSVSGNSNYGYTF. Written as DNA, the CDR3 is TGTGCCAGCAGCGTCTCAGGAAACTCTAACTATGGCTACACCTTC.

This clone was counted between two and nine times. The J gene is TRBJ2-7, the V gene TRBV28, with a possible D match to TRBD2 (6 bases). Per the germline V gene, CDR1 is MDHEN and CDR2 is SYDVKM. The CDR3 covers 13 residues. V shed 6 bases and J shed 3 bases, with 12 bases lying between them. The chain's CDR3 is CASSRGKYYEQYF. The CDR3 coding sequence is TGTGCCAGCAGCCGGGGGAAGTACTACGAGCAGTACTTC.

This clone was picked up a small number of times. The rearrangement links TRBV10-3 to TRBJ2-5, with 7 bases aligning to TRBD2. Germline V gene sequence: CDR1 ENHRY, CDR2 SYGVKD. V was clipped by 10 bases and J by 2 bases; unmatched bases: 10. The CDR3 contains 14 residues. CDR3 coding DNA: TGTGCCAGCACCCTACCAGCGGGGCAAGAGACCCAGTACTTC. It encodes CASTLPAGQETQYF.

This clone was detected only a few times. V and J are TRBV7-7 and TRBJ2-1; 11 bases line up with TRBD1. The CDR3 has 15 amino acids. V trimming: 5 bases; J trimming: 5 bases; junction bases outside the gene matches: 5. Germline V gene lookup returns CDR1 SSHAT and CDR2 FNYEAQ (reference sequence). As DNA, the CDR3 is TGTGCCAGCAGCAGCGGGACAGGGGGTCACAATGAGCAGTTCTTC. It encodes CASSSGTGGHNEQFF.

The chain links TRBV9 to TRBJ2-3; 12 nucleotides match TRBD2. CDR1 and CDR2 from the germline V gene are SGDLS and YYNGEE. This CDR3 spans 16 amino acids. Trimming at V came to 4 bases and at J to 3 bases, leaving 6 bases not matched to a gene. The CDR3 here is CASSPLAGGRTDTQYF. In DNA form, the CDR3 reads TGTGCCAGCAGCCCCCTAGCGGGGGGGCGAACAGATACGCAGTATTTT.

The rearrangement uses TRBV27 and TRBJ2-5; 14 nucleotides align to TRBD2. This CDR3 is built from 17 residues. CDR1 and CDR2 from the germline V gene are MNHEY and SMNVEV (reference sequence). Trimming at V came to 10 bases and at J to 1 base, leaving 11 bases not matched to a gene. The CDR3 loop reads CATSPRTSGGLQETQYF. CDR3 in DNA: TGTGCCACCTCGCCGAGGACTAGCGGGGGGCTCCAAGAGACCCAGTACTTC.